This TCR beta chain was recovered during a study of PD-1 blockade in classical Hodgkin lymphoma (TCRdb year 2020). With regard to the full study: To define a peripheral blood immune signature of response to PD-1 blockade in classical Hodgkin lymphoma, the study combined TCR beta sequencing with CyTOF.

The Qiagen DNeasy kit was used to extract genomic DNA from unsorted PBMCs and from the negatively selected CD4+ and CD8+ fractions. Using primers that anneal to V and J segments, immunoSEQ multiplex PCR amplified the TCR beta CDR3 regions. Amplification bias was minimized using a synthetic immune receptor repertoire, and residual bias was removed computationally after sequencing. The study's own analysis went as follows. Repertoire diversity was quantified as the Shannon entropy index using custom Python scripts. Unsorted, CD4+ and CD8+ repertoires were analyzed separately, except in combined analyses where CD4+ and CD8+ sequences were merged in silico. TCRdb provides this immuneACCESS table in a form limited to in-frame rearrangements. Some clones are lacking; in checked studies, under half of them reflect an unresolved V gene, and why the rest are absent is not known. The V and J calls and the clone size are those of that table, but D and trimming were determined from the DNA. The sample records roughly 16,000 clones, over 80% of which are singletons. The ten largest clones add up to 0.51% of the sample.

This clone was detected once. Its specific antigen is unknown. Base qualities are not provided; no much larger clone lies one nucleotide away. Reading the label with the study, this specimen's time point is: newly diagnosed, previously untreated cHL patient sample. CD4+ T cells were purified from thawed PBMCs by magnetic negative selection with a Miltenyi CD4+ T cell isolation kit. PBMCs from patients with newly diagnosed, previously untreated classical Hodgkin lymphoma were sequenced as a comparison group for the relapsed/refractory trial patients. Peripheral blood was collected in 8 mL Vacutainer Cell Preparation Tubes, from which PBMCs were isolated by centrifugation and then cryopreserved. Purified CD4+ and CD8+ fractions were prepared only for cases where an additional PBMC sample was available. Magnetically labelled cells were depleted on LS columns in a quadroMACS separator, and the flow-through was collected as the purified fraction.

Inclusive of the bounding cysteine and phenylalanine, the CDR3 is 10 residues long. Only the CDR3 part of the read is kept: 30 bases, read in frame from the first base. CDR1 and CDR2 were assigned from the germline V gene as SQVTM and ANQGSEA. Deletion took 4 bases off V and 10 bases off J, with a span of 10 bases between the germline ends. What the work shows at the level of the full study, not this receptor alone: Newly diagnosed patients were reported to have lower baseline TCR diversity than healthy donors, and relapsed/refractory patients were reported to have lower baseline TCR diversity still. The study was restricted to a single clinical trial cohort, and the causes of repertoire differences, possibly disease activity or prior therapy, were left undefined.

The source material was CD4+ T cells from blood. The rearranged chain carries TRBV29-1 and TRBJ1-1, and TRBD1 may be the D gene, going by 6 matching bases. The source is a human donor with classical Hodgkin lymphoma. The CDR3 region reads CSVVRGAAFF. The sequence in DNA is TGCAGCGTTGTCCGGGGGGCAGCTTTCTTT.